This T cell receptor beta chain was retrieved from a study of blood T cell repertoires in COVID-19. Study details: Nucleic acid was either cDNA or gDNA, and it came from T cells, B-cell-depleted T cells, or PBMCs.

As originally analysed: Amplification from reference gene primers served as the basis for estimated nucleated cell counts. Generated by immunoSEQ multiplex PCR, the TCRdb table keeps only in-frame clones and is missing some. The DNA gave D and trimming, while V, J and clone size come from that table. The profile covers about 190,000 clones, with about nine tenths appearing a single time and about 7% taken by the ten largest. The junction had 5 bases not matched to a gene; V was cut back by 4 bases and J by 1 base. CDR1 and CDR2 from the germline V gene are SGHKS and YYEKEE (reference sequence). The length of the CDR3 is 15 residues.

The J gene is TRBJ1-5, the V gene TRBV5-5, with TRBD1 matching 7 bases. The sample comprised peripheral blood. The TCR sequence derives from a man aged 40-49 years with acute or convalescent COVID-19. CDR3 DNA sequence: TGTGCCAGCAGCCACCGAGGGGGCAGCAATCAGCCCCAGCATTTT. Encoded protein: CASSHRGGSNQPQHF.